This TCR beta chain was sequenced in a study of T cells in Graves' hyperthyroidism and ophthalmopathy. Study information: Blood was drawn when the patient was first diagnosed and still untreated.

The TCR beta CDR3 regions underwent amplification using RNA transcripts as the source. First-round RT-PCR targeting the TCR CDR3 was performed with the HTBI primer set. Each CDR3 protein is one row after TCRdb ran MiXCR on the multiplex PCR reads. The sample includes under 350,000 distinct CDR3 sequences, roughly 18% of them seen just once. From less than 13 ml of fresh peripheral blood, PBMCs were isolated. Points from the study as a whole: Most thyroid clonotypes expanded above 0.001 were also detected in blood.

Germline-derived CDR1 and CDR2 are KGHDR and SFDVKD. V was shortened by 3 bases and J by 5 bases, with 7 bases between the two germline ends. The CDR3 has 13 residues. This clonotype showed up just once. The antigen remains unidentified. Sample: blood. The sequence was obtained from a woman aged 50 to 65 with Graves' hyperthyroidism. The rearrangement links TRBV24-1 to TRBJ1-5, with D maybe TRBD1 (5 bases). CDR3 loop: CATSDGTDQPQHF. CDR3 DNA sequence: TGTGCCACCAGTGATGGGACGGATCAGCCCCAGCATTTT.